A single sample gave rise to the 31 T cell receptor beta chains below, sequenced in a study of hypomethylating agent response in myelodysplastic syndrome. Repertoires were generated with immunoSEQ multiplex PCR, while TCRdb's copy carries only in-frame clones and drops some. The sample has several thousand clones; 82% are singletons. The sequenced sample was bone marrow, obtained before or after starting hypomethylating agent treatment for myelodysplastic syndrome (not recorded which). Receptor source: a human donor with myelodysplastic syndrome.

The CDR3 region has the DNA TGTGCCAGCAGTGAAGCTCTGCGAGTCACAGATACGCAGTATTTT. Its translation is CASSEALRVTDTQYF. The rearrangement uses TRBV6-1 and TRBJ2-3; D is uncertain. The CDR3 covers 15 residues. Germline lookup yields CDR1 MNHNS and CDR2 SASEGT. V gave up 0 bases and J gave up 2 bases, with 9 bases separating them.

V and J are TRBV6-5 and TRBJ1-2; weak D call: TRBD1 (5 bases). CDR3 size: 15 residues. V was pared by 6 bases and J by 7 bases, with 21 bases between. CDR1 and CDR2 from the germline V gene are MNHEY and SVGAGI. CDR3 amino acids: CASRHPLGEQSGYTF. The CDR3 DNA follows: TGTGCCAGCAGACACCCTTTGGGGGAACAAAGTGGCTACACCTTC.

The chain carries TRBV2 and TRBJ1-5; possible D gene TRBD1, 6 bases. V lost 4 bases to trimming and J lost 0 bases, with 7 bases between them. Looked up from germline, CDR1 is SNHLY and CDR2 is FYNNEI. This CDR3 contains 14 residues. The CDR3 coding sequence is TGTGCCAGCAGTGGAGGGGGTAGCAATCAGCCCCAGCATTTT. Its translation is CASSGGGSNQPQHF.

The CDR3 sequence is CASSYSSGQGGDEQYF. In DNA form, the CDR3 reads TGTGCCAGCAGTTACTCTAGCGGACAGGGGGGCGACGAGCAGTACTTC. The chain links TRBV6-6 to TRBJ2-7; 10 nucleotides align to TRBD1. This CDR3 has 16 amino acids. Germline V gene lookup returns CDR1 MNHNY and CDR2 SVGAGI (reference sequence). With 0 bases clipped from V and 5 bases from J, the junction kept 7 bases outside the gene matches.

This clone was picked up one time. V is TRBV9 and J is TRBJ1-2; no definite D call. Trimming removed 3 bases at V and 8 bases at J, with 11 bases between. The CDR3 totals 12 residues. The germline gives CDR1 SGDLS, CDR2 YYNGEE. CDR3 sequence reads: CASSANVGGYTF. The CDR3 DNA reads TGTGCCAGCAGCGCGAACGTGGGCGGCTACACCTTC.

This sequence joins TRBV7-2 and TRBJ2-1; TRBD2 matches at 10 bases. V trimming: 5 bases; J trimming: 1 base; junction bases outside the gene matches: 5. This CDR3 contains 16 residues. The germline CDR1 and CDR2 sequences are SGHTA and FQGNSA. Here the CDR3 DNA reads TGTGCCAGCAGCAAAACTAGCGGGACTTCCTACAATGAGCAGTTCTTC. This encodes CASSKTSGTSYNEQFF.

The gene calls are TRBV10-2 and TRBJ2-7; D unclear. This CDR3 comprises 13 residues. Germline V gene sequence: CDR1 WSHSY, CDR2 SAAADI. V was trimmed by 8 bases and J by 5 bases, leaving 16 bases between them. The CDR3 here is CASSDRLVNEQYF. CDR3 DNA: TGCGCCAGCTCCGACCGCTTAGTGAACGAGCAGTACTTC.

V gene TRBV18 combines with J gene TRBJ1-5, with TRBD1 matching over 9 bases. Germline CDR1 is KGHSH and CDR2 is LQKENI. This CDR3 is 15 amino acids long. Germline trimming cut 5 bases from V and 2 bases from J; bases unmatched to any gene: 4. The CDR3 DNA follows: TGTGCCAGCTCATCAACAGGGGGCCGCAATCAGCCCCAGCATTTT. Translated, it gives CASSSTGGRNQPQHF.

V gene TRBV7-9 combines with J gene TRBJ1-1; D may be TRBD1 (5 bases). This CDR3 region has 14 residues. Germline CDR1 reads SEHNR; CDR2 reads FQNEAQ (reference sequence). V gave up 5 bases and J gave up 4 bases, with 14 bases separating them. The CDR3 reads CASSTPGTVTEAFF. CDR3 DNA sequence: TGTGCCAGCAGCACGCCTGGGACGGTCACTGAAGCTTTCTTT. Full variable domain (rest looked up from reference TRBV7-9 and TRBJ1-1): DTGVSQNPRHKITKRGQNVTFRCDPISEHNRLYWYRQTLGQGPEFLTYFQNEAQLEKSRLLSDRFSAERPKGSFSTLEIQRTEQGDSAMYLCASSTPGTVTEAFFGQGTRLTVV.

The chain has TRBV2 and TRBJ2-5, with 7 nucleotides matching TRBD1. The CDR3 sequence is 14 residues long. Germline V gene lookup returns CDR1 SNHLY and CDR2 FYNNEI. J gave up 4 bases and V 6 bases, and 8 bases lay outside the gene matches. The DNA of the CDR3 is TGTGCCAGCAGGGTGAGGGGGCTTATAGAGACCCAGTACTTC. Its translation is CASRVRGLIETQYF.

The V call is TRBV6-5, the J call TRBJ1-1, with 7 bases matching TRBD1. Trimming took 6 bases from V and 1 from J; bases not matched to a gene: 8. CDR1 is MNHEY, CDR2 SVGAGI, per germline. The CDR3 is 15 amino acids. The CDR3 here is CASSPVGGTNTEAFF. In DNA form, the CDR3 reads TGTGCCAGCAGCCCGGTAGGGGGCACGAACACTGAAGCTTTCTTT.

The chain joins TRBV19 to TRBJ1-5; TRBD1 matches 8 bases. The trim removed 4 bases at V and 7 bases at J, leaving 6 bases unmatched. The CDR3 runs 14 residues. CDR1 LNHDA and CDR2 SQIVND come from the germline V gene (reference sequence). CDR3 DNA: TGTGCCAGTAGTACCGACAGGGGTAAACAGCCCCAGCATTTT. This codes for CASSTDRGKQPQHF.

This chain links TRBV7-9 with TRBJ1-3; 8 bases match TRBD1. Germline V gene sequence: CDR1 SEHNR, CDR2 FQNEAQ (reference sequence). With 0 bases clipped from V and 1 base from J, the junction kept 2 bases outside the gene matches. The CDR3 runs to 16 residues. This chain's CDR3 is CASSLAQGGSGNTIYF. The CDR3, as DNA: TGTGCCAGCAGCTTAGCACAGGGGGGATCTGGAAACACCATATATTTT.

This clone was observed a handful of times. The chain recombines TRBV4-2 with TRBJ2-2; D not certain. CDR3 length: 13 amino acids. The germline gives CDR1 LGHNA, CDR2 YNFKEQ. V was cut by 2 bases and J by 5 bases, with 6 bases left in between. The CDR3 reads CASSQPQTGELFF. The CDR3 DNA is TGTGCCAGCAGCCAACCTCAGACCGGGGAGCTGTTTTTT.

This clone was counted between two and nine times. The chain couples TRBV5-4 to TRBJ1-3; 7 bases line up with TRBD1. Germline loops: CDR1 SGHNT, CDR2 YYREEE (reference sequence). The CDR3 contains 19 residues. Trimming took 5 bases from V and 3 from J; bases not matched to a gene: 20. In DNA, the CDR3 is TGTGCCAGCAGTTCTGACAGGGTGAGCCCCGGAGCGTTTGGAAACACCATATATTTT. It specifies CASSSDRVSPGAFGNTIYF. The variable domain in full, with the rest retrieved from reference TRBV5-4 and TRBJ1-3, is ETGVTQSPTHLIKTRGQQVTLRCSSQSGHNTVSWYQQALGQGPQFIFQYYREEENGRGNFPPRFSGLQFPNYSSELNVNALELDDSALYLCASSSDRVSPGAFGNTIYFGEGSWLTVV.

The rearrangement uses TRBV27 and TRBJ2-5, with D possibly called TRBD1 or TRBD2 (5 bases each). Germline V CDR1 and CDR2: MNHEY, SMNVEV (reference sequence). Trimming cost V 5 bases and J 2 bases, with 15 bases left between them. The CDR3 extends over 15 amino acids. CDR3 DNA: TGTGCCAGCAGTAAATGGGGACGGCTTCAAGAGACCCAGTACTTC. Amino acid sequence: CASSKWGRLQETQYF.

V is TRBV12-5 and J is TRBJ1-6, with a tentative D call TRBD1 (6 bases). CDR1 is LGHNT and CDR2 is FRNRAP in the germline V gene. Trimming took off 6 bases at V and 0 bases at J, with 12 bases between the two ends. This CDR3 comprises 16 residues. Written as DNA, the CDR3 is TGTGCTAGTGGCTCCCCAGGGGACTCCTATAATTCACCCCTCCACTTT. Its translation: CASGSPGDSYNSPLHF.

The V and J genes are TRBV9 and TRBJ2-7; TRBD1 matches 10 bases. The CDR3 sequence is 14 residues long. The germline gives CDR1 SGDLS, CDR2 YYNGEE. With V trimmed by 4 bases and J by 6 bases, 7 bases remained unmatched. CDR3 coding DNA: TGTGCCAGCAGCATTCGACAGGGGGCTAGCGAGCAGTACTTC. Its translation: CASSIRQGASEQYF.

In its sample, this clone was seen a few times. V is TRBV5-1 and J is TRBJ2-2, with D possibly TRBD2 on 5 matching bases. V gave up 6 bases and J gave up 5 bases, with 11 bases separating them. The CDR3 consists of 13 residues. The V gene's germline CDR1 is SGHRS and CDR2 YFSETQ. The CDR3 protein is CASIESGTGELFF. CDR3 in DNA: TGCGCCAGCATCGAATCGGGGACCGGGGAGCTGTTTTTT.

This chain links TRBV6-6 with TRBJ1-4, with 9 bases fitting TRBD1. Germline V gene lookup returns CDR1 MNHNY and CDR2 SVGAGI (reference sequence). The CDR3 has 14 residues. Losses at the gene ends were 8 bases for V and 5 bases for J; bases not matched to a gene: 6. The CDR3 sequence is CASSSGTGNEKLFF. The CDR3 nucleotides read TGTGCCAGCTCTTCCGGGACAGGGAATGAAAAACTGTTTTTT.

The chain joins TRBV6-5 to TRBJ1-2, with D unresolved. Trimming took off 5 bases at V and 7 bases at J, with 8 bases between the two ends. The CDR3 has 11 amino acids. The germline V gene has CDR1 MNHEY and CDR2 SVGAGI. DNA for the CDR3: TGTGCCAGCAGTGCAGGACGTGGCTACACCTTC. Its translation: CASSAGRGYTF.

This chain links TRBV4-1 with TRBJ2-1, with 10 bases matching TRBD2. With V trimmed by 4 bases and J by 0 bases, 6 bases remained unmatched. Germline V lookup: CDR1 MGHRA, CDR2 YSYEKL. The CDR3 is 17 residues long. CDR3 nucleotides: TGCGCCAGCAGCCCCAGCGGGAGGGGCAGCTCCTACAATGAGCAGTTCTTC. Its protein product is CASSPSGRGSSYNEQFF.

The chain links TRBV7-9 to TRBJ2-5; the match to TRBD1 covers 9 bases. Germline assignment: CDR1 SEHNR and CDR2 FQNEAQ (reference sequence). This CDR3 has 14 residues. Unmatched junction bases numbered 2, after V lost 5 bases and J lost 1 base. The chain's CDR3 is CASSATGGQETQYF. The CDR3 DNA sequence: TGTGCCAGCAGCGCGACAGGGGGCCAAGAGACCCAGTACTTC.

The V call is TRBV6-5, the J call TRBJ1-2, with D perhaps matching TRBD1 (6 bases). Trimming took off 6 bases at V and 6 bases at J, with 17 bases between the two ends. Germline CDR1 reads MNHEY; CDR2 reads SVGAGI. The CDR3 is made up of 14 amino acids. CDR3 sequence: CASSPRTGGDGYTF. The CDR3 bases are TGTGCCAGCAGCCCTAGAACGGGGGGCGATGGCTACACCTTC.

This chain connects TRBV5-6 to TRBJ1-1; perhaps TRBD1 as D (5 bases). Germline V gene lookup returns CDR1 SGHDT and CDR2 YYEEEE. This CDR3 is 13 amino acids long. V was shortened by 3 bases and J by 1 base, with 7 bases between the two germline ends. CDR3 nucleotides: TGTGCCAGCAGCTCTACAGGGAACACTGAAGCTTTCTTT. It yields the protein CASSSTGNTEAFF. Combining the CDR3 with reference TRBV5-6 and TRBJ1-1 gives the whole variable domain DAGVTQSPTHLIKTRGQQVTLRCSPKSGHDTVSWYQQALGQGPQFIFQYYEEEERQRGNFPDRFSGHQFPNYSSELNVNALLLGDSALYLCASSSTGNTEAFFGQGTRLTVV.

The genes are TRBV5-4 and TRBJ1-2, with TRBD1 identical over 7 bases. This CDR3 is built from 15 residues. Germline V gene lookup returns CDR1 SGHNT and CDR2 YYREEE (reference sequence). V lost 4 bases and J lost 2; bases outside the gene matches: 8. The CDR3 region has the DNA TGTGCCAGCAGCAGGGGGACAGATCGAAACTATGGCTACACCTTC. Amino acid sequence: CASSRGTDRNYGYTF.

The chain carries TRBV5-6 and TRBJ1-5; D is uncertain. This CDR3 is 12 amino acids long. Trimming took off 3 bases at V and 4 bases at J, with 5 bases between the two ends. Germline CDR1 reads SGHDT; CDR2 reads YYEEEE. CDR3 region: CASSYLNQPQHF. The CDR3 bases are TGTGCCAGCAGCTACCTAAATCAGCCCCAGCATTTT.

The chain combines TRBV5-1 with TRBJ2-1; D uncertain. V gave up 5 bases and J gave up 3 bases, with 21 bases separating them. This CDR3 comprises 17 residues. Germline values: CDR1 SGHRS, CDR2 YFSETQ. CDR3 residues: CASRRWTGSPYYNEQFF. The CDR3 region has the DNA TGCGCCAGCAGACGTTGGACCGGGTCCCCCTACTACAATGAGCAGTTCTTC.

The J gene is TRBJ2-7, the V gene TRBV6-5, with 8 nucleotides matching TRBD1. V trimming: 7 bases; J trimming: 2 bases; junction bases outside the gene matches: 7. CDR1 MNHEY and CDR2 SVGAGI come from the germline V gene. This CDR3 has 14 amino acids. The CDR3 DNA follows: TGTGCCAGCACTCGGACAGGGTCGGCCTACGAGCAGTACTTC. Its protein is CASTRTGSAYEQYF.

The rearrangement uses TRBV12-5 and TRBJ2-5; perhaps D is TRBD1 or TRBD2 (5 bases each). Germline V gene data show CDR1 as LGHNT and CDR2 as FRNRAP. CDR3 size: 13 residues. V was cut by 5 bases and J by 2 bases, with 9 bases left in between. The CDR3 DNA sequence: TGTGCTAGTGGTAGGGACGAACAAGAGACCCAGTACTTC. Residues: CASGRDEQETQYF.

J is TRBJ2-5 and V is TRBV5-5, with D uncertain. CDR3 size: 13 residues. Germline V gene data show CDR1 as SGHKS and CDR2 as YYEKEE (reference sequence). V dropped 3 bases and J dropped 1 base, with 7 bases sitting between them. CDR3 sequence reads: CASSWTIQETQYF. CDR3 nucleotides: TGTGCCAGCAGCTGGACCATCCAAGAGACCCAGTACTTC.